What follows are 32 T cell receptor beta chains derived from one specimen sequenced in a study of a mutant IDH1 vaccine in newly diagnosed glioma. TCRdb's table, derived via immunoSEQ multiplex PCR, lists solely in-frame clones and lacks some. The data show tens of thousands of clones, more than 80% seen once. Their antigen targets remain unknown. Time point noted: week 47, end of study. In every dose of vaccine, 300 ug of mutant IDH1 20-mer peptide was given alongside topical imiquimod. Sample: PBMCs, taken from a glioma patient whose treatment included an IDH1 peptide vaccine. Receptor source: a man aged 35 to 55 with glioma.

This clone was detected a few times. The chain couples TRBV4-2 to TRBJ2-7; 8 nucleotides agree with TRBD2. Germline V CDR1 and CDR2: LGHNA, YNFKEQ. J gave up 3 bases and V 0 bases, and 7 bases lay outside the gene matches. This CDR3 is 16 amino acids long. The CDR3 sequence is CASSQDRAGAHYEQYF. The CDR3 bases are TGTGCCAGCAGCCAAGATAGAGCGGGGGCGCACTACGAGCAGTACTTC.

The chain uses TRBV2 and TRBJ1-2; no clear D. Germline lookup yields CDR1 SNHLY and CDR2 FYNNEI. The CDR3 consists of 15 residues. V was clipped by 1 base and J by 2 bases, with 11 bases between them. The CDR3 loop reads CASSEGRGLNYGYTF. CDR3 in DNA: TGTGCCAGCAGTGAAGGACGAGGTTTAAACTATGGCTACACCTTC.

This chain links TRBV21-1 with TRBJ2-7. TRBV21-1 is assigned pseudogene status. The CDR3 extends over 11 amino acids. The CDR3 region is CASSSLSLKYF. The CDR3 bases are TGTGCCAGCAGCTCCCTCTCCCTGAAGTACTTC.

The rearrangement links TRBV5-4 to TRBJ2-7; 8 bases align to TRBD1. The CDR3 runs to 15 residues. Per germline, CDR1 SGHNT and CDR2 YYREEE (reference sequence). V shed 1 base and J 1 base; nucleotides not matched to a gene: 4. CDR3 DNA sequence: TGTGCCAGCAGCTTGTTCCGGACAGGGTCCTACGAGCAGTACTTC. Protein: CASSLFRTGSYEQYF.

This chain connects TRBV27 to TRBJ2-3, with D uncertain. V lost 2 bases, J lost 6 bases, and 9 bases lay in between. The CDR3 covers 13 residues. Germline V gives CDR1 MNHEY, CDR2 SMNVEV (reference sequence). The CDR3 sequence is CASSLILSDTQYF. CDR3 DNA: TGTGCCAGCAGTTTAATTTTGTCGGATACGCAGTATTTT.

The chain joins TRBV6-5 to TRBJ1-2, with D perhaps TRBD1 (5 bases). V was trimmed by 8 bases and J by 8 bases, leaving 18 bases between them. Per the germline V gene, CDR1 is MNHEY and CDR2 is SVGAGI. This CDR3 comprises 13 residues. The DNA for the CDR3 is TGTGCCAGCCAACCGGGACGCCTGGGGGGCTACACCTTC. It codes for CASQPGRLGGYTF.

The CDR3 sequence: CASSYISGRENEQFF. The CDR3 coding sequence is TGTGCCAGCAGCTATATTAGCGGGAGGGAAAATGAGCAGTTCTTC. V gene TRBV7-6 combines with J gene TRBJ2-1; TRBD2 matches 11 bases. Germline V lookup: CDR1 SGHVS, CDR2 FNYEAQ. V trimming: 4 bases; J trimming: 7 bases; junction bases outside the gene matches: 6. The length of the CDR3 is 15 residues.

This chain uses TRBV19 with TRBJ1-4; D perhaps matches TRBD1 (6 bases). The V end lost 11 bases, the J end lost 8 bases, and 12 bases lay between the germline ends. The CDR3 length is 11 residues. Germline V CDR1 and CDR2: LNHDA, SQIVND (reference sequence). The CDR3 here is CAARGGEKLFF. The CDR3, as DNA: TGTGCCGCTAGAGGGGGAGAAAAACTGTTTTTT. Together with reference TRBV19 and TRBJ1-4, the CDR3 gives the full variable domain: DGGITQSPKYLFRKEGQNVTLSCEQNLNHDAMYWYRQDPGQGLRLIYYSQIVNDFQKGDIAEGYSVSREKKESFPLTVTSAQKNPTAFYLCAARGGEKLFFGSGTQLSVL.

This sequence joins TRBV30 and TRBJ2-4; the D gene could be TRBD1 or TRBD2 (7 bases each). This CDR3 contains 18 residues. The germline V gene encodes CDR1 GTSNPN and CDR2 SVGIG (reference sequence). Trimming removed 3 bases at V and 7 bases at J, with 28 bases between. CDR3 region: CAWSHPLAHRGAGNIQYF. CDR3 in DNA: TGTGCCTGGAGCCACCCCCTCGCCCACAGGGGAGCGGGGAACATTCAGTACTTC.

The CDR3 sequence: CASSWGRWNSQETQYF. CDR3 nucleotides: TGCGCCAGCAGCTGGGGCAGGTGGAACTCTCAAGAGACCCAGTACTTC. The chain recombines TRBV5-1 with TRBJ2-5; TRBD1 is a possible D gene (5 bases). Between the trimmed V and J ends, which lost 3 bases and 2 bases, there was a span of 17 bases. The CDR3 has 16 amino acids. In germline, CDR1 is SGHRS, CDR2 YFSETQ.

This rearrangement joins TRBV7-9 to TRBJ1-1; D unresolved. CDR1 and CDR2 (germline): SEHNR, FQNEAQ (reference sequence). This CDR3 is built from 15 residues. Between the trimmed V and J ends, which lost 7 bases and 0 bases, there was a span of 15 bases. CDR3 in amino acids: CASTPRASLNTEAFF. The CDR3 DNA is TGTGCCAGCACCCCCCGGGCCTCACTGAACACTGAAGCTTTCTTT.

The chain links TRBV7-2 to TRBJ2-4, with 16 bases identical to TRBD2. Germline V CDR1 and CDR2: SGHTA, FQGNSA. The CDR3 spans 19 residues. With 2 bases clipped from V and 7 bases from J, the junction kept 11 bases outside the gene matches. This chain's CDR3 is CASSLHGGTSGGAQNIQYF. In DNA, the CDR3 is TGTGCCAGCAGCTTACACGGTGGGACTAGCGGGGGGGCACAGAACATTCAGTACTTC. Looking up the rest from reference TRBV7-2 and TRBJ2-4 gives the full variable domain: GAGVSQSPSNKVTEKGKDVELRCDPISGHTALYWYRQSLGQGLEFLIYFQGNSAPDKSGLPSDRFSAERTGGSVSTLTIQRTQQEDSAVYLCASSLHGGTSGGAQNIQYFGAGTRLSVL.

This rearrangement joins TRBV11-2 to TRBJ1-6; 7 nucleotides agree with TRBD1. Germline V gene data show CDR1 as SGHAT and CDR2 as FQNNGV. V lost 0 bases and J lost 1; bases outside the gene matches: 9. The CDR3 runs 19 residues. This CDR3 reads CASSLDSHRGGSYNSPLHF. CDR3 nucleotides: TGTGCCAGCAGCTTAGACTCCCACAGGGGTGGATCCTATAATTCACCCCTCCACTTT. The full variable domain, in which reference TRBV11-2 and TRBJ1-6 provide the parts outside the CDR3, is EAGVAQSPRYKIIEKRQSVAFWCNPISGHATLYWYQQILGQGPKLLIQFQNNGVVDDSQLPKDRFSAERLKGVDSTLKIQPAKLEDSAVYLCASSLDSHRGGSYNSPLHFGNGTRLTVT.

CDR3 sequence reads: CASSSMYEQYF. The DNA for the CDR3 is TGTGCCAGCAGCTCGATGTACGAGCAGTACTTC. The genes are TRBV27 and TRBJ2-7; D ambiguous. This CDR3 is built from 11 residues. The V gene's germline CDR1 is MNHEY and CDR2 SMNVEV (reference sequence). Trimming cost V 6 bases and J 4 bases, with 7 bases left between them.

J is TRBJ2-3 and V is TRBV18; 9 nucleotides agree with TRBD2. Germline values: CDR1 KGHSH, CDR2 LQKENI. This CDR3 is built from 14 residues. J was trimmed by 9 bases and V by 0 bases; bases with no gene match: 4. The CDR3 reads CASSPPSSGITQYF. In DNA, the CDR3 is TGTGCCAGCTCACCACCGTCTAGCGGGATCACGCAGTATTTT.

The rearrangement joins TRBV7-2 to TRBJ2-2; 8 bases match TRBD2. This CDR3 is built from 16 residues. Germline loops: CDR1 SGHTA, CDR2 FQGNSA. Trimming cost V 2 bases and J 4 bases; bases outside gene matches: 6. For the CDR3, the DNA is TGTGCCAGCAGCTTAAGGAGCGGGGGCCTCACCGGGGAGCTGTTTTTT. This translates into CASSLRSGGLTGELFF.

The chain uses TRBV7-9 and TRBJ2-7, with 13 bases that match TRBD2. The germline CDR1 and CDR2 sequences are SEHNR and FQNEAQ (reference sequence). The CDR3 consists of 16 residues. V was clipped by 4 bases and J by 3 bases; unmatched bases: 6. The CDR3 protein is CASSSIGTSGIYEQYF. CDR3 DNA sequence: TGTGCCAGCAGCTCAATAGGGACTAGCGGGATCTACGAGCAGTACTTC. Together with reference TRBV7-9 and TRBJ2-7, the CDR3 gives the full variable domain: DTGVSQNPRHKITKRGQNVTFRCDPISEHNRLYWYRQTLGQGPEFLTYFQNEAQLEKSRLLSDRFSAERPKGSFSTLEIQRTEQGDSAMYLCASSSIGTSGIYEQYFGPGTRLTVT.

Here the CDR3 reads CASRYTGTGTYEQYF. In DNA form, the CDR3 reads TGTGCCAGCAGGTATACCGGGACAGGGACCTACGAGCAGTACTTC. V is TRBV7-2 and J is TRBJ2-7, with TRBD1 matching over 9 bases. The CDR3 covers 15 residues. After removal of 6 bases from V and 2 bases from J, the junction contained 8 bases not matched to a gene. CDR1 is SGHTA and CDR2 is FQGNSA in the germline V gene.

The chain uses TRBV7-9 and TRBJ2-7; D may be TRBD1 (6 bases). Germline CDR1 SEHNR, CDR2 FQNEAQ (reference sequence). With 3 bases removed from V and 2 bases from J, the gap between germline ends came to 14 bases. This CDR3 spans 15 amino acids. The CDR3 coding sequence is TGTGCCAGCAGCTTCAGGGGATCGGAGACCTACGAGCAGTACTTC. It specifies CASSFRGSETYEQYF. Together with reference TRBV7-9 and TRBJ2-7, the CDR3 gives the full variable domain: DTGVSQNPRHKITKRGQNVTFRCDPISEHNRLYWYRQTLGQGPEFLTYFQNEAQLEKSRLLSDRFSAERPKGSFSTLEIQRTEQGDSAMYLCASSFRGSETYEQYFGPGTRLTVT.

The sample holds one count of this clone. The chain couples TRBV28 to TRBJ2-7; 11 bases agree with TRBD2. The CDR3 loop spans 16 amino acids. V lost 5 bases and J lost 4; bases outside the gene matches: 10. Germline V gene lookup returns CDR1 MDHEN and CDR2 SYDVKM. As DNA, the CDR3 is TGTGCCAGCAGTCAACTACTAGCGGGAGAGGGATACGAGCAGTACTTC. It yields the protein CASSQLLAGEGYEQYF. Full variable domain (missing parts from reference TRBV28 and TRBJ2-7): DVKVTQSSRYLVKRTGEKVFLECVQDMDHENMFWYRQDPGLGLRLIYFSYDVKMKEKGDIPEGYSVSREKKERFSLILESASTNQTSMYLCASSQLLAGEGYEQYFGPGTRLTVT.

As to this clone: Germline is not matched at one junction end, which may reflect a read error. This sequence joins TRBV7-7 and TRBJ2-5; D tentatively reads TRBD1 or TRBD2 (5 bases each). Germline V gene sequence: CDR1 SSHAT, CDR2 FNYEAQ (reference sequence). The CDR3 covers 13 residues. The CDR3 DNA reads TGTGCTAGCAGCATAAGAGGGGCAGAGACCCAGTACTTC. Protein product: CASSIRGAETQYF.

This chain links TRBV4-3 with TRBJ2-1; D remains unclear. The CDR3 runs to 14 residues. The germline V gene has CDR1 LGHNA and CDR2 YSLEER. The V gene lost 4 bases and the J gene lost 8 bases, with 15 bases spanning the gap. The CDR3 region is CASSPGQFGYEQFF. The CDR3, as DNA: TGCGCCAGCAGCCCGGGCCAGTTCGGGTATGAGCAGTTCTTC.

This clone has only a few counts. V gene TRBV19 combines with J gene TRBJ2-3, with D perhaps being TRBD1 or TRBD2 (5 bases each). Per germline, CDR1 LNHDA and CDR2 SQIVND (reference sequence). CDR3 size: 13 residues. V was shortened by 5 bases and J by 4 bases, with 10 bases between the two germline ends. This CDR3 is CASSPQGADTQYF. CDR3 in DNA: TGTGCCAGTAGTCCGCAGGGAGCAGATACGCAGTATTTT. The whole variable domain, remainder taken from reference TRBV19 and TRBJ2-3, is DGGITQSPKYLFRKEGQNVTLSCEQNLNHDAMYWYRQDPGQGLRLIYYSQIVNDFQKGDIAEGYSVSREKKESFPLTVTSAQKNPTAFYLCASSPQGADTQYFGPGTRLTVL.

A remark on this clone: Other DNA sequences in this sample translate to the same CDR3. The chain couples TRBV19 to TRBJ1-1, with a weak D call TRBD1 (5 bases). Between the trimmed V and J ends, which lost 5 bases and 0 bases, there was a span of 7 bases. The germline V gene encodes CDR1 LNHDA and CDR2 SQIVND (reference sequence). The CDR3 runs to 13 residues. The CDR3 nucleotides are TGTGCCAGTAGTTGGGGGATGAACACTGAAGCTTTCTTT. Translating it yields CASSWGMNTEAFF.

This clone came up once. The chain links TRBV18 to TRBJ1-4; 8 nucleotides line up with TRBD1. This CDR3 contains 14 residues. The germline CDR1 and CDR2 sequences are KGHSH and LQKENI. J was trimmed by 8 bases and V by 0 bases; bases with no gene match: 2. The CDR3, as DNA: TGTGCCAGCTCACCACCGACAGGGGCGGAAAAACTGTTTTTT. Translation: CASSPPTGAEKLFF. The variable domain in full, with the rest retrieved from reference TRBV18 and TRBJ1-4, is NAGVMQNPRHLVRRRGQEARLRCSPMKGHSHVYWYRQLPEEGLKFMVYLQKENIIDESGMPKERFSAEFPKEGPSILRIQQVVRGDSAAYFCASSPPTGAEKLFFGSGTQLSVL.

This clone was detected once. V and J are TRBV29-1 and TRBJ2-7; a weak D match, TRBD2 (6 bases). The CDR3 extends over 15 amino acids. The germline V and J ends were trimmed by 4 bases and 6 bases, with 22 bases remaining between them. Germline CDR1 SQVTM, CDR2 ANQGSEA. The CDR3 coding sequence is TGCAGCGTTGTCGTCGGGAGCGCTTCTTCGGCCGAGCAGTACTTC. It is translated as CSVVVGSASSAEQYF.

This clone was recorded a few times. The chain joins TRBV7-2 to TRBJ1-1; no reliable D call. V dropped 1 base and J dropped 6 bases, with 12 bases sitting between them. The germline V gene encodes CDR1 SGHTA and CDR2 FQGNSA. CDR3 length: 14 residues. The CDR3 region is CASSLVAGRAEAFF. CDR3 in DNA: TGTGCCAGCAGCTTAGTGGCGGGTAGGGCTGAAGCTTTCTTT. The full variable domain, in which reference TRBV7-2 and TRBJ1-1 provide the parts outside the CDR3, is GAGVSQSPSNKVTEKGKDVELRCDPISGHTALYWYRQSLGQGLEFLIYFQGNSAPDKSGLPSDRFSAERTGGSVSTLTIQRTQQEDSAVYLCASSLVAGRAEAFFGQGTRLTVV.

This clone has a handful of counts. This chain uses TRBV30 with TRBJ1-4; tentative D call: TRBD1 (5 bases). This CDR3 has 13 amino acids. Per germline, CDR1 GTSNPN and CDR2 SVGIG (reference sequence). The CDR3 coding sequence is TGTGCGGGTGTTTCCGGGACTTCTGAAAAACTGTTTTTT. Protein: CAGVSGTSEKLFF. Together with reference TRBV30 and TRBJ1-4, the CDR3 gives the full variable domain: SQTIHQWPATLVQPVGSPLSLECTVEGTSNPNLYWYRQAAGRGLQLLFYSVGIGQISSEVPQNLSASRPQDRQFILSSKKLLLSDSGFYLCAGVSGTSEKLFFGSGTQLSVL.

The rearrangement joins TRBV5-6 to TRBJ2-1; TRBD2 aligns across 12 bases. The germline V gene encodes CDR1 SGHDT and CDR2 YYEEEE. The V gene end was trimmed by 4 bases and the J gene end by 5 bases; junction bases not matched to a gene: 7. CDR3 size: 16 residues. CDR3: CASSELAGGQDNEQFF. The CDR3 nucleotides are TGTGCCAGCAGCGAGCTAGCGGGGGGGCAAGACAATGAGCAGTTCTTC. The whole variable domain, remainder taken from reference TRBV5-6 and TRBJ2-1, is DAGVTQSPTHLIKTRGQQVTLRCSPKSGHDTVSWYQQALGQGPQFIFQYYEEEERQRGNFPDRFSGHQFPNYSSELNVNALLLGDSALYLCASSELAGGQDNEQFFGPGTRLTVL.

The chain has TRBV18 and TRBJ2-1; D unresolved. The V gene lost 2 bases and the J gene lost 4 bases, with 15 bases spanning the gap. This CDR3 contains 16 residues. Germline V gene lookup returns CDR1 KGHSH and CDR2 LQKENI. CDR3 protein: CASSPLGSVGYNEQFF. DNA of the CDR3: TGTGCCAGCTCACCATTAGGGTCAGTAGGTTACAATGAGCAGTTCTTC.

As for this clone: A much larger clonotype is one base distant, so this may be a read error. This chain joins TRBV5-5 and TRBJ1-1; D is unresolved. V lost 0 bases, J lost 0 bases, and 9 bases lay in between. The CDR3 is 15 amino acids. The V gene's germline CDR1 is SGHKS and CDR2 YYEKEE (reference sequence). The CDR3 DNA sequence: TGTGCCAGCAGCTTGGCCGGCAGCATGAACACTGAAGCTTTCTTT. The encoded protein is CASSLAGSMNTEAFF.

The chain links TRBV19 to TRBJ1-3; D is unclear. There are 14 residues in the CDR3. V dropped 6 bases and J dropped 4 bases, with 13 bases sitting between them. Germline loops: CDR1 LNHDA, CDR2 SQIVND (reference sequence). The CDR3 spells CASSDGVFGNTIYF. CDR3 nucleotides: TGTGCCAGTAGCGACGGGGTTTTCGGAAACACCATATATTTT.